This T cell receptor beta chain appears in the sequencing data of a study of CD8 T cells in ankylosing spondylitis. Germline V lookup: CDR1 MRHNA, CDR2 SNTAGT. Trimming cost V 3 bases and J 6 bases, with 15 bases left between them. The CDR3 runs 15 residues. TCRdb reprocessed the 5' RACE reads with MiXCR, giving one entry per CDR3 protein. The data hold 90,000 to 120,000 distinct CDR3 sequences, with 24% observed a single time. This clonotype was seen more than once but under ten times. The sequenced sample was synovial fluid, either unsorted or a sorted T cell fraction (not recorded which). J is TRBJ1-5 and V is TRBV6-4; no firm D call. The TCR sequence derives from a male donor with ankylosing spondylitis. The CDR3 loop is CASSESIGDLQPQHF. CDR3 DNA: TGTGCCAGCAGTGAATCTATAGGCGACCTTCAGCCCCAGCATTTT.